Ten or more counts support the clone carrying this T cell receptor beta chain. Arm-PCR of CDR3 regions and iRepertoire HTBI primers were used to build TCR beta libraries. TCRdb passed the multiplex PCR reads through MiXCR, listing each CDR3 protein once. The sample comprises about 220,000 distinct CDR3 sequences, 15% to 20% of which are singletons, and 12% rests with the top ten. The sample comes from a study of regulatory T cells in long-lasting Graves disease. V dropped 5 bases and J dropped 6; count of bases not matched to a gene: 16. Germline V gene lookup returns CDR1 MDHEN and CDR2 SYDVKM. The CDR3 has 17 amino acids. Time point meaning: newly diagnosed GD, antithyroid drugs for less than 3 months. PBMCs were the source of the RNA used for TCR sequencing. Guidelines of the American Thyroid Association were used to diagnose Graves' disease. Separately, the same data were catalogued under a study of T cells in Graves' hyperthyroidism and ophthalmopathy. This second study says: Ophthalmopathy stood apart from stable hyperthyroidism in a 13 V-J model.

This sample comprised peripheral blood mononuclear cells (PBMCs), obtained at new diagnosis, from a patient treated with antithyroid drugs. This TCR was sampled from a woman aged 30 to 39 with Graves disease. The chain combines TRBV28 with TRBJ1-5; TRBD1 matches at 7 bases. As DNA, the CDR3 is TGTGCCAGCAGTGCCGGGGCCGGGACAGTTCCTGGTCAGCCCCAGCATTTT. This translates into CASSAGAGTVPGQPQHF.